The 2 T cell receptor beta chains given below trace back to one sample, sequenced in a study of cytomegalovirus exposure and HLA in healthy donors. The study ran its PCR with 60 Vbeta and 13 Jbeta primers. This table comes from immunoSEQ multiplex PCR, and its TCRdb copy is limited to in-frame clones, with some not included. Found here are 120,000 to 150,000 clones, around three quarters of them singletons; the top ten hold approximately 1.8%. Sequencing was done on a sample of PBMCs. These receptors were taken from a man between 35 and 55 years old in good health and CMV-seronegative.

This rearrangement joins TRBV6-4 to TRBJ1-1; the match to TRBD1 covers 12 bases. There are 16 residues in the CDR3. With 8 bases clipped from V and 0 bases from J, the junction kept 7 bases outside the gene matches. Germline V CDR1 and CDR2: MRHNA, SNTAGT. CDR3 DNA: TGTGCCAGCGGGGACAGGGGGCGTCGGGTGAACACTGAAGCTTTCTTT. It translates to CASGDRGRRVNTEAFF.

The V and J genes are TRBV27 and TRBJ2-1; 7 bases fit TRBD2. Trimming at V came to 4 bases and at J to 0 bases, leaving 3 bases not matched to a gene. This CDR3 is built from 15 residues. CDR1 is MNHEY and CDR2 is SMNVEV in the germline V gene (reference sequence). The CDR3 coding sequence is TGTGCCAGCAGTTATCGCGGGAGCTCCTACAATGAGCAGTTCTTC. As protein: CASSYRGSSYNEQFF.